The sequence of this TCR beta chain was determined in a study of vaccination effects on CD4 cells after COVID-19. ViraFEST used viral peptide pools to expand antigen-specific CD4+ T cells before sequencing. Subsequent to 10 days of culture, CD4+ T cells were isolated. Everyone in the study got two shots of either the BNT162b2 or mRNA-1273 vaccine. Previously uninfected by SARS-CoV-2, the vaccine recipients also showed negative nucleocapsid antibodies. PBMC cultures contained two million cells per well, 7.5 to 10 IU/ml IL-2 and roughly 9.5 ug/ml peptides. The authors replaced half the medium with IL-2 medium on days 3 and 7. A remark on this clone: Its antigen is unknown.

TCRdb's table, derived via immunoSEQ multiplex PCR, lists solely in-frame clones and lacks some. The repertoire holds about 59,000 clones, around 80% seen once, with 1.5% to 2% in the top ten. The source of this sequence is a human donor who received a COVID-19 vaccine. The specimen was CD4+ T cells from PBMCs cultured with HCoV-OC43 spike peptides, collected after COVID-19 vaccination. Subset noted: HCoV-OC43 spike overlapping peptide pool stimulation.

The CDR3 loop reads CASSLGAGVNEQFF. The CDR3 coding sequence is TGCGCCAGCAGCTTGGGGGCAGGGGTTAATGAGCAGTTCTTC. The chain links TRBV5-1 to TRBJ2-1, with D possibly TRBD1 on 6 matching bases. This CDR3 spans 14 amino acids. V lost 0 bases and J 7 bases, leaving 11 bases between the germline ends. Germline lookup yields CDR1 SGHRS and CDR2 YFSETQ. The whole variable domain, remainder taken from reference TRBV5-1 and TRBJ2-1, is KAGVTQTPRYLIKTRGQQVTLSCSPISGHRSVSWYQQTPGQGLQFLFEYFSETQRNKGNFPGRFSGRQFSNSRSEMNVSTLELGDSALYLCASSLGAGVNEQFFGPGTRLTVL.